Included here is one T cell receptor (beta chain) sequence, with context. This sample was taken from a study of blood T cell repertoires in COVID-19. The CDR3 spans 12 residues. Germline V gives CDR1 SGHTA, CDR2 FQGNSA. V lost 5 bases to trimming and J lost 11 bases, with 10 bases between them. Per the original methods: Estimates of nucleated cell counts were drawn from the amplification of reference gene primers. TCRdb keeps only in-frame clones here, not all; method: immunoSEQ multiplex PCR. V and J calls and clone size are given by that table; D and trimming were obtained from the DNA. The table has about 120,000 clones, 90% seen once.

The V call is TRBV7-2, the J call TRBJ1-6; D may be TRBD1 (5 bases). The sequenced sample consisted of peripheral blood. The source is a human donor with active COVID-19. The donor label of this sample is uncertain. This chain's CDR3 is CASSQGAAPLHF. The CDR3 nucleotides read TGTGCCAGCAGCCAGGGCGCGGCACCCCTCCACTTT.